The next 23 T cell receptor beta chains were all read from a single sample in a study of T cells in Graves' hyperthyroidism and ophthalmopathy. What was amplified from RNA transcripts were TCR beta CDR3 regions. The HTBI primer set was used in a first-round RT-PCR of the TCR CDR3. Via MiXCR, TCRdb re-called the multiplex PCR reads, giving one row per CDR3 protein. The sample includes a few hundred thousand distinct CDR3 sequences, about 16% of them seen just once. Sequences were obtained from blood. The receptors here all came from a woman in her twenties or thirties with Graves' hyperthyroidism.

This chain joins TRBV18 and TRBJ1-2; D call uncertain. This CDR3 has 14 amino acids. V lost 6 bases and J lost 5, with 16 bases in between. The germline gives CDR1 KGHSH, CDR2 LQKENI. CDR3 nucleotide sequence: TGTGCCAGCTCGGACGGAAACGCGGCGTATGGCTACACCTTC. This translates into CASSDGNAAYGYTF.

This clonotype was detected many times. The chain uses TRBV7-9 and TRBJ2-2; 8 bases are shared with TRBD1. This CDR3 is 15 amino acids long. The germline gives CDR1 SEHNR, CDR2 FQNEAQ (reference sequence). Trimming took 6 bases from V and 7 from J; bases not matched to a gene: 10. CDR3 DNA: TGTGCCAGCAGACCCGGTGCAGGGGGCATCGGGGAGCTGTTTTTT. This gives the protein CASRPGAGGIGELFF.

This clonotype has a count of ten or more. The chain couples TRBV27 to TRBJ2-3; 7 bases match TRBD2. Germline CDR1 and CDR2: MNHEY and SMNVEV (reference sequence). CDR3 length equals 12 residues. With V trimmed by 9 bases and J by 4 bases, 4 bases remained unmatched. This chain's CDR3 is CARKREADTQYF. Written as DNA, the CDR3 is TGTGCCAGGAAGCGGGAAGCAGATACGCAGTATTTT.

This clonotype showed up many times. The chain combines TRBV20-1 with TRBJ2-5, with D hard to call. The CDR3 is 13 residues long. The germline gives CDR1 DFQATT, CDR2 SNEGSKA (reference sequence). V dropped 6 bases and J dropped 4 bases, with 15 bases sitting between them. CDR3 residues: CSALKGKAETQYF. In DNA, the CDR3 is TGCAGTGCCTTAAAAGGGAAGGCAGAGACCCAGTACTTC.

This chain joins TRBV6-1 and TRBJ1-4, with 7 bases lining up with TRBD1. Germline V gene lookup returns CDR1 MNHNS and CDR2 SASEGT. The CDR3 contains 15 residues. V shed 6 bases, J shed 2 bases, and the junction held 6 bases outside the gene matches. The CDR3 DNA follows: TGTGCCAGCAGAACGGGACAGAACACTAATGAAAAACTGTTTTTT. Translated: CASRTGQNTNEKLFF.

This clonotype was observed many times. This chain connects TRBV2 to TRBJ1-4; D call uncertain. In germline, CDR1 is SNHLY, CDR2 FYNNEI. The V gene lost 6 bases and the J gene lost 3 bases, with 2 bases spanning the gap. There are 11 residues in the CDR3. The DNA of the CDR3 is TGTGCCAGCAGGTCTAATGAAAAACTGTTTTTT. Its protein is CASRSNEKLFF.

The chain is built from TRBV20-1 and TRBJ2-7; D unresolved. The germline V and J ends were trimmed by 4 bases and 4 bases, with 17 bases remaining between them. From germline, CDR1 is DFQATT and CDR2 SNEGSKA (reference sequence). CDR3 size: 14 residues. The CDR3, as DNA: TGCAGTGCTACTACCGCCACACAGAGATACGAGCAGTACTTC. It specifies CSATTATQRYEQYF.

Ten or more counts support this clonotype. The rearrangement links TRBV10-3 to TRBJ2-3; 11 positions match TRBD2. Germline trimming cut 4 bases from V and 2 bases from J; bases unmatched to any gene: 5. The CDR3 spans 16 residues. Germline loops: CDR1 ENHRY, CDR2 SYGVKD. CDR3 sequence: CAISAGTSGSTDTQYF. The CDR3 nucleotides read TGTGCCATCAGTGCCGGGACTAGCGGTTCCACAGATACGCAGTATTTT.

This clonotype was picked up many times. The chain joins TRBV28 to TRBJ2-7; 12 bases are a match to TRBD2. Germline V gene data show CDR1 as MDHEN and CDR2 as SYDVKM. This CDR3 is 18 amino acids long. V was clipped by 5 bases and J by 0 bases; unmatched bases: 11. CDR3 protein: CASSTGGLAGTHSYEQYF. The CDR3 region has the DNA TGTGCCAGCAGTACTGGGGGACTAGCGGGCACCCACTCCTACGAGCAGTACTTC.

The V gene is TRBV3-1, the J gene TRBJ1-1; D is possibly TRBD1 (6 bases). Per germline, CDR1 LGHDT and CDR2 YNNKEL (reference sequence). This CDR3 has 13 residues. V was pared by 2 bases and J by 6 bases, with 10 bases between. As DNA, the CDR3 is TGTGCCAGCAGCCAACGGGACAACCCTGAAGCTTTCTTT. Protein: CASSQRDNPEAFF.

This clonotype occurred a few times. This CDR3 reads CASSSGGGTGANVLTF. The CDR3 DNA reads as TGTGCCAGCAGCTCTGGAGGGGGGACTGGGGCCAACGTCCTGACTTTC. This chain joins TRBV5-4 and TRBJ2-6; D tentatively fits TRBD1 or TRBD2 (6 bases each). The V end lost 3 bases, the J end lost 2 bases, and 12 bases lay between the germline ends. Germline assignment: CDR1 SGHNT and CDR2 YYREEE (reference sequence). This CDR3 has 16 amino acids.

This clonotype was counted at least ten times. V usage is TRBV7-6 and J usage is TRBJ2-3; perhaps TRBD2 as D (5 bases). The ends were cut back, 5 bases at V and 2 bases at J, with 14 bases in the middle. Germline-derived CDR1 and CDR2 are SGHVS and FNYEAQ. The CDR3 has 15 residues. The CDR3 spells CASSAAVGLTDTQYF. CDR3 nucleotides: TGTGCCAGCAGCGCAGCGGTAGGGCTCACAGATACGCAGTATTTT.

The J gene is TRBJ2-7, the V gene TRBV9; D possibly uses TRBD1 or TRBD2 (6 bases each). Between the trimmed V and J ends, which lost 2 bases and 1 base, there was a span of 10 bases. The CDR3 extends over 14 amino acids. The germline gives CDR1 SGDLS, CDR2 YYNGEE. The CDR3 DNA reads as TGTGCCAGCAGCGTTGGGGGGCAGTCCTACGAGCAGTACTTC. Protein sequence: CASSVGGQSYEQYF.

The chain is built from TRBV20-1 and TRBJ1-1; tentatively, D is TRBD1 (6 bases). Deletions cut 0 bases from V and 1 base from J, with 15 bases between. This CDR3 contains 16 residues. CDR1 and CDR2 from the germline V gene are DFQATT and SNEGSKA (reference sequence). CDR3 DNA sequence: TGCAGTGCTAGAGACGGGGGCCGGAGAGCGAACACTGAAGCTTTCTTT. Translation gives CSARDGGRRANTEAFF.

The chain uses TRBV5-1 and TRBJ1-2; D remains ambiguous. CDR1 and CDR2 from the germline V gene are SGHRS and YFSETQ. V lost 4 bases and J 7 bases, leaving 17 bases between the germline ends. The CDR3 covers 14 residues. The CDR3 reads CASSDPPQGTGYTF. CDR3 DNA sequence: TGCGCCAGCAGCGACCCGCCCCAAGGAACTGGCTACACCTTC.

This sequence joins TRBV11-2 and TRBJ2-3; D unclear. The V gene's germline CDR1 is SGHAT and CDR2 FQNNGV. Trimming took off 0 bases at V and 2 bases at J, with 9 bases between the two ends. This CDR3 is 15 amino acids long. The CDR3 here is CASSLDPVVTDTQYF. The CDR3 DNA is TGTGCCAGCAGCTTAGACCCCGTTGTCACAGATACGCAGTATTTT.

This clonotype was counted many times. The gene calls are TRBV7-9 and TRBJ1-1, with D tentatively TRBD1 (5 bases). Germline V gene lookup returns CDR1 SEHNR and CDR2 FQNEAQ (reference sequence). Trimming shortened V by 3 bases and J by 5 bases, and 10 bases separated the two germline ends. This CDR3 region has 13 residues. CDR3 sequence (DNA): TGTGCCAGCAGCTTTGCAGGGAGAACTGAAGCTTTCTTT. This translates into CASSFAGRTEAFF.

This clonotype occurred many times. This chain uses TRBV7-3 with TRBJ2-5; 7 bases agree with TRBD1. CDR1 and CDR2 from the germline V gene are SGHTA and FQGTGA. This CDR3 contains 16 residues. With 5 bases clipped from V and 3 bases from J, the junction kept 12 bases outside the gene matches. In nucleotides, the CDR3 is TGTGCCAGCAGCGAAAGGCCACAGGGGCTAGAAGAGACCCAGTACTTC. Translated, it gives CASSERPQGLEETQYF.

This clonotype was detected many times. The genes are TRBV12-3 or TRBV12-4 and TRBJ2-1; either TRBD1 or TRBD2 may supply D (10 bases each). This CDR3 contains 20 residues. The V end was cut by 6 bases, the J end by 1 base, with 28 bases between. The CDR3 nucleotides read TGTGCCAGCAGGGGCCTCCGGGACAGGGGTAGCGGGAGGTCCTACAATGAGCAGTTCTTC. Its protein product is CASRGLRDRGSGRSYNEQFF.

This clonotype was counted only a few times. This chain connects TRBV12-3 or TRBV12-4 to TRBJ1-6, with 9 nucleotides matching TRBD1. V shed 6 bases, J shed 4 bases, and the junction held 13 bases outside the gene matches. This CDR3 is 18 amino acids long. The DNA of the CDR3 is TGTGCCAGCAGACTCCGCACGACAGGGGGAGATTATAATTCACCCCTCCACTTT. Its protein product is CASRLRTTGGDYNSPLHF.

CDR3 sequence reads: CATSDLSDRYNEQFF. The CDR3 DNA sequence: TGTGCCACCAGTGATTTGTCAGACAGATACAATGAGCAGTTCTTC. V gene TRBV24-1 combines with J gene TRBJ2-1, with D perhaps TRBD1 (5 bases). The CDR3 contains 15 residues. V lost 0 bases, J lost 4 bases, and 9 bases lay in between. CDR1 is KGHDR, CDR2 SFDVKD, per germline.

This clonotype was recorded many times. V usage is TRBV18 and J usage is TRBJ2-1; no definite D call. The CDR3 runs to 16 residues. Looked up from germline, CDR1 is KGHSH and CDR2 is LQKENI. V was pared by 3 bases and J by 0 bases, with 12 bases between. The CDR3 sequence: CASSPMAPSSYNEQFF. The DNA for the CDR3 is TGTGCCAGCTCACCGATGGCGCCGAGCTCCTACAATGAGCAGTTCTTC.

In its sample, this clonotype was seen a few times. The chain uses TRBV20-1 and TRBJ1-2; 7 bases fit TRBD1. The CDR3 has 16 amino acids. CDR1 DFQATT and CDR2 SNEGSKA come from the germline V gene (reference sequence). V shed 0 bases, J shed 4 bases, and the junction held 11 bases outside the gene matches. In nucleotides, the CDR3 is TGCAGTGCTAGAGATTCGGGGGGACAGTCCTTCTATGGCTACACCTTC. Translation gives CSARDSGGQSFYGYTF.